Below are 17 T cell receptor beta chains sequenced from a single sample in a study of T cell responses to AZD1222 COVID-19 vaccine. The protocol was immunoSEQ multiplex PCR, while the TCRdb copy is restricted to in-frame clones and leaves out a portion. The table includes 90,000 to 120,000 clones, about nine tenths detected once. Sample: peripheral blood, taken on day 0 of AZD1222 vaccination. The receptor set was obtained from an adult in good health.

This rearrangement joins TRBV4-2 to TRBJ2-1; unclear D gene. CDR3 length: 15 residues. Germline assignment: CDR1 LGHNA and CDR2 YNFKEQ. V lost 0 bases, J lost 10 bases, and 16 bases lay in between. This CDR3 reads CASSQESSSPSEQFF. For the CDR3, the DNA is TGTGCCAGCAGCCAAGAGTCCTCTTCACCCTCAGAGCAGTTCTTC.

This clone was observed once. In DNA, the CDR3 is TGCGCCAGCAGTTATCCGGGACAGGGGGCTGGTAACTATGGCTACACCTTC. Translation gives CASSYPGQGAGNYGYTF. The chain carries TRBV4-1 and TRBJ1-2; TRBD1 aligns across 12 bases. Germline lookup yields CDR1 MGHRA and CDR2 YSYEKL. The CDR3 totals 17 residues. The V and J ends lost 6 bases and 1 base, in that order; junction bases with no gene match: 9.

This chain joins TRBV7-2 and TRBJ2-7; 10 bases align to TRBD2. The CDR3 totals 15 residues. Germline CDR1 is SGHTA and CDR2 is FQGNSA. The junction had 4 bases not matched to a gene; V was cut back by 2 bases and J by 3 bases. CDR3 protein: CASSLSGGVIYEQYF. The CDR3 DNA reads as TGTGCCAGCAGCTTAAGCGGGGGGGTAATCTACGAGCAGTACTTC.

The rearrangement uses TRBV18 and TRBJ1-3; D is unresolved. V dropped 10 bases and J dropped 0 bases, with 16 bases sitting between them. The CDR3 has 15 residues. Germline V gene lookup returns CDR1 KGHSH and CDR2 LQKENI. The CDR3 DNA reads as TGTGCCACCCTTGGGTTGGAAAACTCTGGAAACACCATATATTTT. Its protein is CATLGLENSGNTIYF.

This chain links TRBV5-1 with TRBJ2-5; D perhaps matches TRBD2 (6 bases). Trimming stripped 3 bases from V and 0 bases from J, with 9 bases between. The CDR3 has 14 residues. Germline V CDR1 and CDR2: SGHRS, YFSETQ. CDR3 in DNA: TGCGCCAGCAGCTGGACGGGAGACCAAGAGACCCAGTACTTC. This translates into CASSWTGDQETQYF.

This chain connects TRBV2 to TRBJ2-1; D is uncertain. The V gene lost 5 bases and the J gene lost 2 bases, with 13 bases spanning the gap. This CDR3 spans 15 amino acids. CDR1 is SNHLY and CDR2 is FYNNEI in the germline V gene. The CDR3 spells CASSRPRGPYNEQFF. The CDR3 DNA sequence: TGTGCCAGCAGTCGACCCCGCGGACCCTACAATGAGCAGTTCTTC.

This chain connects TRBV7-2 to TRBJ1-6; D call uncertain. V shed 1 base and J shed 9 bases, with 16 bases lying between them. Germline CDR1 and CDR2: SGHTA and FQGNSA. The CDR3 consists of 16 residues. CDR3 bases: TGTGCCAGCAGCTTAGAGGGCAGACCTCCCCGTTCACCCCTCCACTTT. Translation gives CASSLEGRPPRSPLHF.

The V gene is TRBV18, the J gene TRBJ1-5; D not certain. Germline V lookup: CDR1 KGHSH, CDR2 LQKENI. The V end lost 2 bases, the J end lost 7 bases, and 9 bases lay between the germline ends. CDR3 length equals 13 residues. CDR3 residues: CASSPNAAQPQHF. The CDR3 DNA follows: TGTGCCAGCTCACCAAACGCTGCCCAGCCCCAGCATTTT.

The J gene is TRBJ2-1, the V gene TRBV11-2; 7 bases agree with TRBD1. Unmatched junction bases numbered 10, after V lost 5 bases and J lost 15 bases. In germline, CDR1 is SGHAT, CDR2 FQNNGV. The CDR3 length is 12 residues. This CDR3 is CASSLLTGWSFF. Written as DNA, the CDR3 is TGTGCCAGCAGCCTATTGACAGGGTGGTCGTTCTTC. The full variable domain, with the rest looked up from reference TRBV11-2 and TRBJ2-1, is EAGVAQSPRYKIIEKRQSVAFWCNPISGHATLYWYQQILGQGPKLLIQFQNNGVVDDSQLPKDRFSAERLKGVDSTLKIQPAKLEDSAVYLCASSLLTGWSFFGPGTRLTVL.

The V and J genes are TRBV7-3 and TRBJ1-2; no clear D gene. CDR3 size: 15 residues. CDR1 and CDR2 from the germline V gene are SGHTA and FQGTGA. The ends were cut back, 0 bases at V and 2 bases at J, with 10 bases in the middle. The CDR3 sequence: CASSLTGKKNYGYTF. The CDR3 DNA reads as TGTGCCAGCAGCTTAACGGGCAAAAAGAACTATGGCTACACCTTC.

CDR3 protein: CASSPLTLRAETQYF. The CDR3 region has the DNA TGTGCCAGCAGCCCCTTGACACTTCGCGCAGAGACCCAGTACTTC. This rearrangement joins TRBV14 to TRBJ2-5; D ambiguous. The CDR3 covers 15 residues. Germline V lookup: CDR1 SGHDN, CDR2 FVKESK. Trimming stripped 4 bases from V and 4 bases from J, with 16 bases between.

The chain links TRBV15 to TRBJ1-2, with no clear D. Trimming took 3 bases from V and 4 from J, leaving 9 bases between them. Germline CDR1 reads LNHNV; CDR2 reads YYDKDF (reference sequence). CDR3 length equals 13 residues. The DNA of the CDR3 is TGTGCCACCAGCAGTCGGGGTGCCTATGGCTACACCTTC. Protein sequence: CATSSRGAYGYTF.

The chain is built from TRBV7-2 and TRBJ1-5; D remains unclear. In germline, CDR1 is SGHTA, CDR2 FQGNSA. Trimming shortened V by 2 bases and J by 0 bases, and 8 bases separated the two germline ends. The CDR3 totals 15 residues. The chain's CDR3 is CASSLWGYSNQPQHF. The CDR3 DNA reads as TGTGCCAGCAGCTTATGGGGTTATAGCAATCAGCCCCAGCATTTT.

The gene calls are TRBV9 and TRBJ2-1, with 14 positions matching TRBD2. This CDR3 comprises 15 residues. Germline assignment: CDR1 SGDLS and CDR2 YYNGEE. J lost 5 bases, V lost 3 bases, and 1 base had no gene match. CDR3 bases: TGTGCCAGCAGCGGGGGACTAGCGGGGGACAATGAGCAGTTCTTC. Translation: CASSGGLAGDNEQFF.

CDR3 residues: CATRQGVETQYF. The CDR3 DNA reads as TGTGCCACGCGACAGGGAGTGGAGACCCAGTACTTC. The chain combines TRBV19 with TRBJ2-5; 7 bases fit TRBD1. CDR1 and CDR2 from the germline V gene are LNHDA and SQIVND (reference sequence). The CDR3 covers 12 residues. J lost 5 bases, V lost 10 bases, and 7 bases had no gene match.

The V gene is TRBV19, the J gene TRBJ1-2; no definite D call. The CDR3 runs to 12 residues. The V end lost 10 bases, the J end lost 2 bases, and 11 bases lay between the germline ends. Germline values: CDR1 LNHDA, CDR2 SQIVND (reference sequence). CDR3 sequence reads: CATSVANYGYTF. In DNA form, the CDR3 reads TGTGCCACCTCGGTGGCCAACTATGGCTACACCTTC.

This sequence joins TRBV11-3 and TRBJ2-5; possible D gene TRBD2, 7 bases. CDR1 SGHNT and CDR2 YENEEA come from the germline V gene. Trimming took off 5 bases at V and 9 bases at J, with 22 bases between the two ends. This CDR3 has 15 residues. The CDR3: CASSPFSGLGGPQYF. In DNA, the CDR3 is TGTGCCAGCAGCCCATTTAGCGGCCTCGGGGGGCCCCAGTACTTC.